The 5 T cell receptor beta chains below come from one sample, sequenced in a study of cytomegalovirus exposure and HLA in healthy donors. 60 Vbeta and 13 Jbeta primers were used in PCR. Generated by immunoSEQ multiplex PCR, the TCRdb table keeps only in-frame clones and is missing some. Of around 210,000 clones listed, roughly 80% are singletons. Sequenced: PBMCs. These receptors were collected from a woman under 40 in good health and CMV-seronegative.

This clone has more than one count but fewer than ten. The rearrangement joins TRBV18 to TRBJ1-3; D is perhaps TRBD1 (5 bases). Germline V gene data show CDR1 as KGHSH and CDR2 as LQKENI. V dropped 2 bases and J dropped 8 bases, with 7 bases sitting between them. The length of the CDR3 is 12 residues. CDR3 DNA sequence: TGTGCCAGCTCACCATTAGGGGACACCATATATTTT. This translates into CASSPLGDTIYF. Filled out from reference TRBV18 and TRBJ1-3, the complete variable domain reads NAGVMQNPRHLVRRRGQEARLRCSPMKGHSHVYWYRQLPEEGLKFMVYLQKENIIDESGMPKERFSAEFPKEGPSILRIQQVVRGDSAAYFCASSPLGDTIYFGEGSWLTVV.

The chain carries TRBV27 and TRBJ2-7; possibly TRBD2 for D (5 bases). Deletions cut 8 bases from V and 3 bases from J, with 5 bases between. CDR1 is MNHEY and CDR2 is SMNVEV in the germline V gene (reference sequence). The CDR3 has 10 residues. CDR3 bases: TGTGCCAGCGGAGGCTACGAGCAGTACTTC. It encodes CASGGYEQYF.

V and J are TRBV7-2 and TRBJ1-6; 7 positions match TRBD1. The ends lost 6 bases at V and 6 bases at J; junction bases unmatched: 8. The CDR3 contains 15 residues. Germline assignment: CDR1 SGHTA and CDR2 FQGNSA. CDR3 coding DNA: TGTGCCAGCAGACCGCGACAGGGACGTAATTCACCCCTCCACTTT. Encoded protein: CASRPRQGRNSPLHF. Variable domain in full (rest from reference TRBV7-2 and TRBJ1-6): GAGVSQSPSNKVTEKGKDVELRCDPISGHTALYWYRQSLGQGLEFLIYFQGNSAPDKSGLPSDRFSAERTGGSVSTLTIQRTQQEDSAVYLCASRPRQGRNSPLHFGNGTRLTVT.

The J gene is TRBJ2-3, the V gene TRBV6-5, with D tentatively TRBD2 (6 bases). Germline assignment: CDR1 MNHEY and CDR2 SVGAGI. The CDR3 is made up of 14 amino acids. Trimming stripped 6 bases from V and 1 base from J, with 11 bases between. The CDR3 coding sequence is TGTGCCAGCAGACCGGGACTCGGCACAGATACGCAGTATTTT. Amino acids: CASRPGLGTDTQYF.

The chain recombines TRBV5-1 with TRBJ2-1, with 13 bases identical to TRBD2. V dropped 0 bases and J dropped 8; count of bases not matched to a gene: 2. Germline V gives CDR1 SGHRS, CDR2 YFSETQ. The CDR3 length is 15 residues. CDR3 bases: TGCGCCAGCAGCTTGGGGACTAGCGGGAGAGATGAGCAGTTCTTC. This gives the protein CASSLGTSGRDEQFF.